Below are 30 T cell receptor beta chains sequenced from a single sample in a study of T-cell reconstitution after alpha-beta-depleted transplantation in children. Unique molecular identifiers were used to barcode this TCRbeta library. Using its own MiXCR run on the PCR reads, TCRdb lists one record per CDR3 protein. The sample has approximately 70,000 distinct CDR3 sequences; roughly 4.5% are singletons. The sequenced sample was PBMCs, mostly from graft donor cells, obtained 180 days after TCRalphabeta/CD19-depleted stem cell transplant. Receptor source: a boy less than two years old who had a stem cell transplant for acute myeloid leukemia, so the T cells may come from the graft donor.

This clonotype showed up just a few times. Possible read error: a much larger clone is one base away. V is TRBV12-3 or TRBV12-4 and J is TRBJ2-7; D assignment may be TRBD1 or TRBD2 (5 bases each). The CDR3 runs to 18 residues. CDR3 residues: CAISLLGMGERGPYEQYF. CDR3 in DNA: TGTGCCATCAGTTTACTGGGGATGGGGGAGAGAGGACCCTACGAGCAGTACTTC.

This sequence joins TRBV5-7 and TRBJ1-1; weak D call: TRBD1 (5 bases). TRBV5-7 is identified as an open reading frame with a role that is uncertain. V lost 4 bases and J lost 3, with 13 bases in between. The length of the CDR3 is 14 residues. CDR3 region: CASSTGGGDTEAFF. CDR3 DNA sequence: TGTGCCAGCAGCACCGGGGGGGGGGACACTGAAGCTTTCTTT.

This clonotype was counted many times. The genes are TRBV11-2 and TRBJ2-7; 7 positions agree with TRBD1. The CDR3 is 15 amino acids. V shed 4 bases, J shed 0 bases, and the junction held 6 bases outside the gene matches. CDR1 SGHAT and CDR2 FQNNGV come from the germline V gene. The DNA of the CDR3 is TGTGCCAGCAGCTCCGGCACAGGGGCCTCCTACGAGCAGTACTTC. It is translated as CASSSGTGASYEQYF.

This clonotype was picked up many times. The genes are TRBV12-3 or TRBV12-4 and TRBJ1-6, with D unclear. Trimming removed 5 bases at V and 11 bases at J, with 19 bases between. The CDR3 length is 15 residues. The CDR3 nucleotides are TGTGCCAGCAGTGACCGCGGGCGAGGAAGGACACCCCTCCACTTT. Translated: CASSDRGRGRTPLHF.

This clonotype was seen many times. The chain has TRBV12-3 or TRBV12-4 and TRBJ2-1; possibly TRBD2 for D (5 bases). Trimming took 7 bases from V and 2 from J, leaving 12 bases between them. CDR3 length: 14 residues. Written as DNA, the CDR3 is TGTGCCAGCAAACCGACCGGGACCTACAATGAGCAGTTCTTC. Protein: CASKPTGTYNEQFF.

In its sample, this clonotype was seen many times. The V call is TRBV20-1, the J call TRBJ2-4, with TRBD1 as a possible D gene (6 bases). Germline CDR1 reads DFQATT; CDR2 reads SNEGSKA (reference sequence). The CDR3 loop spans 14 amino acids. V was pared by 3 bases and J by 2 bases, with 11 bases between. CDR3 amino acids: CSASRGNSKNIQYF. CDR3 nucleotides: TGCAGTGCTAGTAGGGGGAACTCCAAAAACATTCAGTACTTC.

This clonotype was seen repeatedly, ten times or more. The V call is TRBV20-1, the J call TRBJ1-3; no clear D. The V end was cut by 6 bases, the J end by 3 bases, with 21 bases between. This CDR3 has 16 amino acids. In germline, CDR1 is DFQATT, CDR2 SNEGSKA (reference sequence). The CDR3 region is CSASSGLNRRGNTIYF. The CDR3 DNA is TGCAGTGCCTCATCGGGATTGAACCGACGTGGAAACACCATATATTTT.

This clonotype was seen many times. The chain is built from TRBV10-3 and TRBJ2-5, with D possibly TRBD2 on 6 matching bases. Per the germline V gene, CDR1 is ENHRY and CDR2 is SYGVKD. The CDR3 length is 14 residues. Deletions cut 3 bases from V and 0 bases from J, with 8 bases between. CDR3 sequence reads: CAISDRTNQETQYF. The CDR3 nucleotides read TGTGCCATCAGTGACAGGACTAACCAAGAGACCCAGTACTTC.

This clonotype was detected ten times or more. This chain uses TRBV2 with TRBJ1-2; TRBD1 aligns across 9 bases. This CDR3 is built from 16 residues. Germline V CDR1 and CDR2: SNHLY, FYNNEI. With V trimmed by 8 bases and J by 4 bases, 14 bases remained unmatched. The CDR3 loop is CASADLGQGRVYGYTF. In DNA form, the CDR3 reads TGTGCCAGCGCTGATCTCGGACAGGGGAGGGTCTATGGCTACACCTTC.

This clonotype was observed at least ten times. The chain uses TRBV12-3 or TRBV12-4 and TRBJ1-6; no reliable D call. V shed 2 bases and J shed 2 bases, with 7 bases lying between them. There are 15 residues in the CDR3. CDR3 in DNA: TGTGCCAGCAGTTTAAGGGTACCCTATAATTCACCCCTCCACTTT. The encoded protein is CASSLRVPYNSPLHF.

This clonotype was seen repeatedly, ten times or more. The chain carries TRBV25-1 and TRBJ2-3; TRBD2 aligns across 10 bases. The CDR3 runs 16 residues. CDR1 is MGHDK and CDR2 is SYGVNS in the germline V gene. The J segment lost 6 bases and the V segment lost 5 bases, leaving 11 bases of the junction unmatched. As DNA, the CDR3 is TGTGCCAGCAGTAACCCCCTAGCGGGGGTCTTTGATACGCAGTATTTT. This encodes CASSNPLAGVFDTQYF.

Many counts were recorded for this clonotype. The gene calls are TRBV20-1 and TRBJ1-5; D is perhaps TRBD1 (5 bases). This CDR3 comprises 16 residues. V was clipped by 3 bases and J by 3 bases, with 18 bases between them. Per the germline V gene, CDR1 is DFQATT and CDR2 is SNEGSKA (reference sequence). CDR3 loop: CSASRHPQGANQPQHF. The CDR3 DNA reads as TGCAGTGCTAGTCGCCACCCTCAGGGTGCCAATCAGCCCCAGCATTTT.

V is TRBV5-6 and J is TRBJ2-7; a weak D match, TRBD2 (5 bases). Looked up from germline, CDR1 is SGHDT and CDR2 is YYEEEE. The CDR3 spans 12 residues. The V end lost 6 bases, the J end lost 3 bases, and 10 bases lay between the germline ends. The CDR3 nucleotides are TGTGCCAGCATAGGTGGGAGCTACGAGCAGTACTTC. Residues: CASIGGSYEQYF.

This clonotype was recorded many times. The CDR3 spells CASSPWTSGGTGELFF. DNA of the CDR3: TGTGCCAGCAGCCCTTGGACTAGCGGGGGCACCGGGGAGCTGTTTTTT. The V and J genes are TRBV4-2 and TRBJ2-2; 13 bases match TRBD2. The CDR3 has 16 amino acids. CDR1 is LGHNA and CDR2 is YNFKEQ in the germline V gene. Losses at the gene ends were 4 bases for V and 4 bases for J; bases not matched to a gene: 3.

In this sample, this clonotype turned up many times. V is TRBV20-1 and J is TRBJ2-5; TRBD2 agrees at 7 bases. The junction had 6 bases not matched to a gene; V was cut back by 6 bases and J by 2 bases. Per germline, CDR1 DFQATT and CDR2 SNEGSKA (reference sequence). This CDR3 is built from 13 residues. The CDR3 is CSAWRAGQETQYF. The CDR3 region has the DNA TGCAGTGCCTGGCGAGCGGGACAAGAGACCCAGTACTTC.

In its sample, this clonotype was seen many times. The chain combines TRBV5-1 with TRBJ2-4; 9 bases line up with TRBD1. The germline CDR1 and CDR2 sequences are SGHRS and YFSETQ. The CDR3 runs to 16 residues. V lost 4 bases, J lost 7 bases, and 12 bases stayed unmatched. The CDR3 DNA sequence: TGCGCCAGCAGCCCAACCTTGGGACAGGGCCAGAACATTCAGTACTTC. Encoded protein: CASSPTLGQGQNIQYF.

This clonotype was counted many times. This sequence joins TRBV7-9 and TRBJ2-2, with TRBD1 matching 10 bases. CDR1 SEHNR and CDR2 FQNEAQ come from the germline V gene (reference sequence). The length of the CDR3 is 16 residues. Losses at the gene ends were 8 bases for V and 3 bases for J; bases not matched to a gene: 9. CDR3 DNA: TGTGCCAGCTCCGGGACAGGGGACTTTTACACCGGGGAGCTGTTTTTT. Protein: CASSGTGDFYTGELFF.

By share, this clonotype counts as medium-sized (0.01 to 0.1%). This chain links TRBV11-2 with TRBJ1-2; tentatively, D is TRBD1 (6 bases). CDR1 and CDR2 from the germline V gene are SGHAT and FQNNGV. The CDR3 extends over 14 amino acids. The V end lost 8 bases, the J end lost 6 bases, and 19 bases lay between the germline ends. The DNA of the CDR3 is TGTGCCAGCGGCCGATTCGGGGGGCGCGATGGCTACACCTTC. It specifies CASGRFGGRDGYTF.

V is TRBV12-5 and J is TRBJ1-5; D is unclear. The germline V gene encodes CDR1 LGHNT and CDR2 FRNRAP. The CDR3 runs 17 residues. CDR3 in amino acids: CACCSRSSPYSNQPQHF. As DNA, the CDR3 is TGTGCCTGCTGCTCAAGGTCAAGCCCGTATAGCAATCAGCCCCAGCATTTT.

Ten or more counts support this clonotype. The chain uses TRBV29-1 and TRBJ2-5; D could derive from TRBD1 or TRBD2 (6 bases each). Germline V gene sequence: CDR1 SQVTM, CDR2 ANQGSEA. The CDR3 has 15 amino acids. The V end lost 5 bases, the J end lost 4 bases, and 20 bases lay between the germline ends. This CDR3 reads CSVFPGGGRIETQYF. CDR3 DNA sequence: TGCAGCGTTTTCCCTGGAGGGGGTAGGATAGAGACCCAGTACTTC.

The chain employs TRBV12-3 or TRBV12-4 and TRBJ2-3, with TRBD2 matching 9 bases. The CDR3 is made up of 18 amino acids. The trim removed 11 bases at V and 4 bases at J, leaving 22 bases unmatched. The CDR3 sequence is CALSSPIRAGGPADTQYF. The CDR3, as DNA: TGTGCCCTCAGTTCACCCATCCGGGCGGGGGGGCCCGCAGATACGCAGTATTTT.

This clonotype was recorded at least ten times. CDR3 sequence reads: CASTSRYADTQYF. CDR3 DNA sequence: TGTGCCAGCACCTCCAGATATGCAGATACGCAGTATTTT. The chain links TRBV6-2 or TRBV6-3 to TRBJ2-3; D is undetermined. Germline assignment: CDR1 MNHEY and CDR2 SVGEGT. Trimming cost V 7 bases and J 4 bases, with 12 bases left between them. The CDR3 has 13 residues.

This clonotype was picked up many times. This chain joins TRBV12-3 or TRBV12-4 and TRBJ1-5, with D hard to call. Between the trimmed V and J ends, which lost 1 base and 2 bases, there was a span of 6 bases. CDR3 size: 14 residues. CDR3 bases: TGTGCCAGCAGTTTAGGCAGTCGCAATCAGCCCCAGCATTTT. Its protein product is CASSLGSRNQPQHF.

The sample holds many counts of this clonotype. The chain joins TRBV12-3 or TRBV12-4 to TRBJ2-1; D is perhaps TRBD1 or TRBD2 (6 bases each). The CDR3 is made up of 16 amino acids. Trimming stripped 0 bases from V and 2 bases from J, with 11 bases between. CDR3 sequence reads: CASSLARGRAYNEQFF. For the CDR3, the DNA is TGTGCCAGCAGTTTAGCCCGGGGGCGGGCCTACAATGAGCAGTTCTTC.

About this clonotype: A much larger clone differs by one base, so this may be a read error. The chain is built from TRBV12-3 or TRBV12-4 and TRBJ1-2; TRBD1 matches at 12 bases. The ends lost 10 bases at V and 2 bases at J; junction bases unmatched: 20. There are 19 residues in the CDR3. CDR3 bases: TGTGCCATCAGACCCAATACCGGGACAGGGGGCGAAGGAAACTATGGCTACACCTTC. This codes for CAIRPNTGTGGEGNYGYTF.

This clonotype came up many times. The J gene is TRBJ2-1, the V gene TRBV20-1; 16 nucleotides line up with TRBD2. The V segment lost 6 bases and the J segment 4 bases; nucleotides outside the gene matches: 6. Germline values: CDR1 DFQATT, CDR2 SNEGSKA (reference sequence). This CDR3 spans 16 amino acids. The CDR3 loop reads CSAPGLAGGLYNEQFF. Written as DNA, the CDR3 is TGCAGTGCGCCGGGACTAGCGGGGGGGCTTTACAATGAGCAGTTCTTC.

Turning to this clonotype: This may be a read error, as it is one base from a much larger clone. The DNA of the CDR3 is TGTGCCAGCAGTCCTAGTAACTCCTACTATGAGCAGTTCTTC. This codes for CASSPSNSYYEQFF. The chain combines TRBV6-1 with TRBJ2-1; D unresolved. The CDR3 has 14 residues. CDR1 MNHNS and CDR2 SASEGT come from the germline V gene.

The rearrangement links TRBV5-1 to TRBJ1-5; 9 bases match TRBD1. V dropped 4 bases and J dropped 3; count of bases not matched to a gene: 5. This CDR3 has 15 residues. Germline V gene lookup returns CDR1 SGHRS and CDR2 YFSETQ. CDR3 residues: CASSAGTGINQPQHF. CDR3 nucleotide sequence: TGCGCCAGCAGCGCTGGGACAGGGATCAATCAGCCCCAGCATTTT.

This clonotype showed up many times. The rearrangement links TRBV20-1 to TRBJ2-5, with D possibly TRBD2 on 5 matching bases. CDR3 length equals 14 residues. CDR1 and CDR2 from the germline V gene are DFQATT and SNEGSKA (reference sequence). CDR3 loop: CRANHGVGKETQYF. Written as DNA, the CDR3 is TGCAGGGCCAATCACGGGGTGGGGAAAGAGACCCAGTACTTC.

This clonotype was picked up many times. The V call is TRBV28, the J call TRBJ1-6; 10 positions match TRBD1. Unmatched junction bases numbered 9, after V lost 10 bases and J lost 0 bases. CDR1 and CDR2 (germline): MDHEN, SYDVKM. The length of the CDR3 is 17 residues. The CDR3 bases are TGTGCCATCAAGGGACAGGGGTACAGCTCCTATAATTCACCCCTCCACTTT. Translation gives CAIKGQGYSSYNSPLHF.